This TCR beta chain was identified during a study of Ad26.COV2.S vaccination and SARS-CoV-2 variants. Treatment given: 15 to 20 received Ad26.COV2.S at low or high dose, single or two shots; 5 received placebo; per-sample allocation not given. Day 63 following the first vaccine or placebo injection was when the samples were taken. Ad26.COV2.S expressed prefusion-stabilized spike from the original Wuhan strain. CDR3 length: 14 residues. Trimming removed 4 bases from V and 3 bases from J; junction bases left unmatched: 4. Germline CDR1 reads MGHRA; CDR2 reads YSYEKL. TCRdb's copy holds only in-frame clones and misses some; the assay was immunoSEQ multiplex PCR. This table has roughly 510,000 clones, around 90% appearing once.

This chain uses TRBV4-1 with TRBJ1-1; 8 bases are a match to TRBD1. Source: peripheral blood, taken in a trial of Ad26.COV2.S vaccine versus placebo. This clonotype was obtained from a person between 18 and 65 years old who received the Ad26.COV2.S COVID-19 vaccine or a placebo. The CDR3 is CASSLRDRHTEAFF. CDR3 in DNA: TGCGCCAGCAGCCTCCGGGACAGGCACACTGAAGCTTTCTTT.